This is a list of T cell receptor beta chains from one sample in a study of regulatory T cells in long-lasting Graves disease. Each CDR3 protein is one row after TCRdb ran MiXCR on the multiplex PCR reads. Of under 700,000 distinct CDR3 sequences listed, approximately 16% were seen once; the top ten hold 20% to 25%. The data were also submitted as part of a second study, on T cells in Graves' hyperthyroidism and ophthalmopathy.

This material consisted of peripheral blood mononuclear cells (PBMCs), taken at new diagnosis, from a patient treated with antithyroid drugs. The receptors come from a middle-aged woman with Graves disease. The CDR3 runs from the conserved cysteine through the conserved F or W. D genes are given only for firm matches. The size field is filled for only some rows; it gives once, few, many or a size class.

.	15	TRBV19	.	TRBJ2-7	CASSISSGKTYEQYF	TGTGCCAGTAGTATTAGTTCTGGGAAGACCTACGAGCAGTACTTC
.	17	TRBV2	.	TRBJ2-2	CANSVPRDGPNTGELFF	TGTGCCAACAGTGTACCCCGGGACGGACCCAACACCGGGGAGCTGTTTTTT
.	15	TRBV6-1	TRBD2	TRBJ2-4	CASSTRLAGENIQYF	TGTGCCAGCAGTACCCGCCTAGCGGGGGAAAACATTCAGTACTTC
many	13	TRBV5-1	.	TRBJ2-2	CASSSGMDGELFF	TGCGCCAGCAGCTCAGGAATGGACGGGGAGCTGTTTTTT
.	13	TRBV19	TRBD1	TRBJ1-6	CACRTGGNSPLHF	TGTGCCTGCAGGACAGGGGGTAATTCACCCCTCCACTTT
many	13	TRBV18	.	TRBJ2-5	CASSPKAQETQYF	TGTGCCAGCTCACCCAAGGCCCAAGAGACCCAGTACTTC
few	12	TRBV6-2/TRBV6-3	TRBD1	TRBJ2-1	CAIRDREHEQFF	TGTGCCATCCGGGACAGGGAGCATGAGCAGTTCTTC
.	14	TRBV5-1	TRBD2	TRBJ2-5	CASGLAVSKETQYF	TGCGCCAGCGGACTAGCGGTATCGAAAGAGACCCAGTACTTC
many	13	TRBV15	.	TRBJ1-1	CATSRGEDTEAFF	TGTGCCACCAGCAGAGGGGAGGACACTGAAGCTTTCTTT
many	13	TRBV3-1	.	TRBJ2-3	CASSQGVPDTQYF	TGTGCCAGCAGCCAAGGGGTACCAGATACGCAGTATTTT